Listed below are T cell receptor beta chains from one sample, sequenced in a study of PD-1 blockade in classical Hodgkin lymphoma. The method was immunoSEQ multiplex PCR; TCRdb's version includes in-frame clones alone and lacks a portion of them. Among approximately 100,000 clones listed, around 89% were seen once. Sequenced material: peripheral blood mononuclear cells (PBMCs), taken before the second cycle of nivolumab. The receptors here all came from a human donor with classical Hodgkin lymphoma. Each CDR3 is given with its conserved first and last residue. The order of the fields is D gene, V gene, clone size, J gene, CDR3 protein, CDR3 DNA. A D gene is named only where the DNA matches it firmly. The size entry is marked missing in some rows and otherwise reads once, few, many or a size class.

D gene: TRBD1
V gene: TRBV5-1
clone size: NA
J gene: TRBJ1-2
CDR3 protein: CASSGSGQGNYGGYTF
CDR3 DNA: TGCGCCAGCAGCGGATCGGGACAGGGTAATTACGGGGGCTACACCTTC

D gene: NA
V gene: TRBV9
clone size: NA
J gene: TRBJ1-1
CDR3 protein: CASSVLGRAEAFF
CDR3 DNA: TGTGCCAGCAGCGTTCTTGGTCGGGCAGAAGCTTTCTTT

D gene: NA
V gene: TRBV10-3
clone size: once
J gene: TRBJ1-2
CDR3 protein: CAATPGHLTVIGYTF
CDR3 DNA: TGTGCCGCAACTCCGGGACACCTCACCGTGATTGGCTACACCTTC

D gene: TRBD2
V gene: TRBV29-1
clone size: NA
J gene: TRBJ2-7
CDR3 protein: CSVAGPGLAGAVYEQYF
CDR3 DNA: TGCAGCGTCGCTGGACCGGGACTAGCGGGGGCCGTTTACGAGCAGTACTTC

D gene: TRBD1
V gene: TRBV29-1
clone size: NA
J gene: TRBJ2-7
CDR3 protein: CSVGNRDSSYEQYF
CDR3 DNA: TGCAGCGTAGGTAACCGGGACAGCTCCTACGAGCAGTACTTC

D gene: NA
V gene: TRBV16
clone size: NA
J gene: TRBJ1-4
CDR3 protein: CASSQWVLSREANEKLFF
CDR3 DNA: TGTGCCAGCAGCCAATGGGTTTTATCGAGGGAGGCTAATGAAAAACTGTTTTTT

D gene: NA
V gene: TRBV30
clone size: NA
J gene: TRBJ2-7
CDR3 protein: CAWRRPSSYEQYF
CDR3 DNA: TGTGCCTGGAGGCGTCCGTCCTCCTACGAGCAGTACTTC

D gene: NA
V gene: TRBV7-2
clone size: NA
J gene: TRBJ2-7
CDR3 protein: CASSLVGWTDTYEQYF
CDR3 DNA: TGTGCCAGCAGCTTAGTGGGATGGACAGATACCTACGAGCAGTACTTC

D gene: TRBD1
V gene: TRBV6-5
clone size: NA
J gene: TRBJ2-7
CDR3 protein: CASSYPGQGYEQYF
CDR3 DNA: TGTGCCAGCAGTTACCCGGGACAGGGCTACGAGCAGTACTTC

D gene: NA
V gene: TRBV7-9
clone size: NA
J gene: TRBJ2-5
CDR3 protein: CASTEKPGLRETQYF
CDR3 DNA: TGTGCCAGCACCGAGAAACCAGGGCTAAGGGAGACCCAGTACTTC

D gene: TRBD1
V gene: TRBV28
clone size: NA
J gene: TRBJ1-2
CDR3 protein: CASSPTIRGTGSTHYGYTF
CDR3 DNA: TGTGCCAGCAGTCCCACTATTCGCGGGACAGGGTCTACCCACTATGGCTACACCTTC

D gene: NA
V gene: TRBV7-3
clone size: NA
J gene: TRBJ1-6
CDR3 protein: CASSLKGREPKSSYNSPLHF
CDR3 DNA: TGTGCCAGCAGCTTAAAAGGCAGGGAGCCAAAAAGCTCCTATAATTCACCCCTCCACTTT

D gene: NA
V gene: TRBV7-7
clone size: NA
J gene: TRBJ2-7
CDR3 protein: CASSLGFGAAYEQYF
CDR3 DNA: TGTGCCAGCAGCTTAGGGTTCGGGGCCGCCTACGAGCAGTACTTC

D gene: NA
V gene: TRBV19
clone size: NA
J gene: TRBJ2-6
CDR3 protein: CASSPPKSQSRANVLTF
CDR3 DNA: TGTGCCAGTAGTCCGCCTAAATCACAAAGTCGGGCCAACGTCCTGACTTTC

D gene: NA
V gene: TRBV9
clone size: NA
J gene: TRBJ1-2
CDR3 protein: CASSVGQYSYGYTF
CDR3 DNA: TGTGCCAGCAGCGTAGGCCAGTACTCTTATGGCTACACCTTC

D gene: TRBD1
V gene: TRBV7-2
clone size: NA
J gene: TRBJ1-3
CDR3 protein: CASSTRQGSGNTIYF
CDR3 DNA: TGTGCCAGCAGCACGCGACAGGGATCAGGAAACACCATATATTTT

D gene: NA
V gene: TRBV11-2
clone size: NA
J gene: TRBJ1-6
CDR3 protein: CASSLMDEGQSPLHF
CDR3 DNA: TGTGCCAGCAGCTTAATGGACGAAGGGCAGTCACCCCTCCACTTT

D gene: TRBD1
V gene: TRBV6-5
clone size: NA
J gene: TRBJ2-7
CDR3 protein: CASRRQGRYEQYF
CDR3 DNA: TGTGCCAGCAGAAGACAGGGTCGTTACGAGCAGTACTTC

D gene: NA
V gene: TRBV20-1
clone size: few
J gene: TRBJ1-2
CDR3 protein: CSASPYHGYTF
CDR3 DNA: TGCAGTGCTAGTCCGTACCATGGCTACACCTTC

D gene: TRBD1
V gene: TRBV27
clone size: NA
J gene: TRBJ2-7
CDR3 protein: CASSPPIGTGDYEQYF
CDR3 DNA: TGTGCCAGCAGTCCCCCGATCGGGACAGGGGACTACGAGCAGTACTTC

D gene: NA
V gene: TRBV5-4
clone size: NA
J gene: TRBJ1-2
CDR3 protein: CASSLVGARANYGYTF
CDR3 DNA: TGTGCCAGCAGCTTGGTGGGGGCTAGGGCTAACTATGGCTACACCTTC

D gene: TRBD1
V gene: TRBV9
clone size: NA
J gene: TRBJ2-5
CDR3 protein: CASSETGTGGQETQYF
CDR3 DNA: TGTGCCAGCAGCGAAACCGGGACAGGCGGGCAAGAGACCCAGTACTTC

D gene: NA
V gene: TRBV6-5
clone size: NA
J gene: TRBJ1-1
CDR3 protein: CASSVTFRYTEAFF
CDR3 DNA: TGTGCCAGCAGCGTTACATTTCGATACACTGAAGCTTTCTTT

D gene: NA
V gene: TRBV9
clone size: once
J gene: TRBJ1-1
CDR3 protein: CASSAGSSEAFF
CDR3 DNA: TGTGCCAGCAGTGCCGGGTCCTCGGAAGCTTTCTTT

D gene: TRBD2
V gene: TRBV7-9
clone size: NA
J gene: TRBJ2-1
CDR3 protein: CASSSFLLAGGSYNEQFF
CDR3 DNA: TGTGCCAGCAGCTCCTTCTTATTAGCGGGGGGCTCCTACAATGAGCAGTTCTTC

D gene: TRBD1
V gene: TRBV4-2
clone size: NA
J gene: TRBJ1-2
CDR3 protein: CASSPRQGHYGYTF
CDR3 DNA: TGTGCCAGCAGCCCGAGACAGGGACACTATGGCTACACCTTC

D gene: NA
V gene: TRBV30
clone size: NA
J gene: TRBJ2-1
CDR3 protein: CAWSDGASSYNEQFF
CDR3 DNA: TGTGCCTGGAGTGACGGGGCGAGCTCCTACAATGAGCAGTTCTTC

D gene: NA
V gene: TRBV9
clone size: NA
J gene: TRBJ2-3
CDR3 protein: CASRSDTQYF
CDR3 DNA: TGTGCCAGCAGATCAGATACGCAGTATTTT

D gene: TRBD2
V gene: TRBV30
clone size: NA
J gene: TRBJ2-4
CDR3 protein: CAWSVGLAENIQYF
CDR3 DNA: TGTGCCTGGAGTGTAGGGCTAGCGGAAAACATTCAGTACTTC

D gene: NA
V gene: TRBV9
clone size: NA
J gene: TRBJ1-1
CDR3 protein: CASSVGRVNTEAFF
CDR3 DNA: TGTGCCAGCAGCGTAGGGAGGGTGAACACTGAAGCTTTCTTT